These T cell receptor beta chains were read from a single sample in a study of blood T cell repertoires in COVID-19. The protocol was immunoSEQ multiplex PCR, while the TCRdb copy is restricted to in-frame clones and leaves out a portion. The sample includes a few hundred thousand clones, 80% to 90% of them seen just once. Sequencing was done on a sample of PBMCs or T cells enriched from blood (not recorded which). These TCRs come from a man aged 30-40 years who had recovered from COVID-19. The CDR3 runs from the conserved cysteine through the conserved F or W. The order of the fields is CDR3 protein, CDR3 DNA, D gene, J gene, clone size, V gene. A D gene is named only where the DNA matches it firmly. Not every row has a clone size; where given, it reads once, few, many or a size class.

CDR3: CASSQTLAGGLQFF
DNA: TGCGCCAGCAGCCAGACTTTAGCGGGAGGCCTGCAGTTCTTC
D: TRBD2
J: TRBJ2-1
size: -
V: TRBV4-1

CDR3: CASSVAAGGVNEQFF
DNA: TGTGCCAGCAGCGTAGCAGCGGGGGGCGTTAATGAGCAGTTCTTC
D: TRBD2
J: TRBJ2-1
size: -
V: TRBV9

CDR3: CASSTGTGTSNQPQHF
DNA: TGTGCCAGTAGTACCGGGACAGGGACGAGCAATCAGCCCCAGCATTTT
D: TRBD1
J: TRBJ1-5
size: -
V: TRBV19

CDR3: CASRTGTSVNEQFF
DNA: TGTGCCAGTAGGACCGGGACTAGTGTCAATGAGCAGTTCTTC
D: TRBD2
J: TRBJ2-1
size: -
V: TRBV19

CDR3: CATSRSGLAGNIQYF
DNA: TGTGCCACCAGCAGATCAGGACTAGCGGGAAACATTCAGTACTTC
D: TRBD2
J: TRBJ2-4
size: -
V: TRBV15

CDR3: CASSPRGNTGELFF
DNA: TGTGCCAGCAGCCCCAGGGGGAACACCGGGGAGCTGTTTTTT
D: -
J: TRBJ2-2
size: -
V: TRBV11-2

CDR3: CASSFLRRTSAVTGELFF
DNA: TGTGCCAGCAGCTTCTTAAGGAGGACTAGCGCGGTCACCGGGGAGCTGTTTTTT
D: TRBD2
J: TRBJ2-2
size: once
V: TRBV5-4

CDR3: CASEGTPQRTEAFF
DNA: TGTGCCAGCGAAGGGACACCCCAACGTACTGAAGCTTTCTTT
D: -
J: TRBJ1-1
size: -
V: TRBV19

CDR3: CASSLPRGGSNTGELFF
DNA: TGTGCCAGCAGCTTACCCCGGGGGGGCTCGAACACCGGGGAGCTGTTTTTT
D: TRBD2
J: TRBJ2-2
size: -
V: TRBV7-2

CDR3: CASSLGPGLITEAFF
DNA: TGTGCCAGCAGCTTAGGTCCGGGATTGATCACTGAAGCTTTCTTT
D: -
J: TRBJ1-1
size: -
V: TRBV7-9

CDR3: CASSRRDTSYEQYF
DNA: TGTGCCAGCAGCCGCAGGGACACCTCCTACGAGCAGTACTTC
D: -
J: TRBJ2-7
size: -
V: TRBV7-9

CDR3: CASSSIRGTSGVYNEQFF
DNA: TGTGCCAGCAGTTCGATACGTGGGACTAGCGGGGTATACAATGAGCAGTTCTTC
D: TRBD2
J: TRBJ2-1
size: -
V: TRBV28

CDR3: CASSETGQLSSYNSPLHF
DNA: TGCGCCAGCAGTGAGACCGGACAGTTAAGCTCCTATAATTCACCCCTCCACTTT
D: -
J: TRBJ1-6
size: -
V: TRBV10-2

CDR3: CASSTVIYNEQFF
DNA: TGCGCCAGCAGTACAGTCATCTACAATGAGCAGTTCTTC
D: -
J: TRBJ2-1
size: -
V: TRBV10-2

CDR3: CATSSGLYSNQPQHF
DNA: TGTGCCACCAGCTCGGGTCTATATAGCAATCAGCCCCAGCATTTT
D: -
J: TRBJ1-5
size: -
V: TRBV15

CDR3: CASSFIQGLAGTSYEQYF
DNA: TGCGCCAGCAGCTTTATTCAGGGACTAGCGGGGACCTCCTACGAGCAGTACTTC
D: TRBD2
J: TRBJ2-7
size: -
V: TRBV5-1

CDR3: CASSQMTSGSGGELFF
DNA: TGTGCCAGCAGCCAGATGACTAGCGGGAGTGGCGGGGAGCTGTTTTTT
D: TRBD2
J: TRBJ2-2
size: -
V: TRBV5-5

CDR3: CASSDSGTGELFF
DNA: TGCGCCAGTTCGGACAGCGGCACCGGGGAGCTGTTTTTT
D: -
J: TRBJ2-2
size: few
V: TRBV10-1

CDR3: CASSIARLASGDTQYF
DNA: TGTGCCAGTAGTATAGCGCGACTAGCATCGGGGGATACGCAGTATTTT
D: TRBD2
J: TRBJ2-3
size: -
V: TRBV19

CDR3: CASSQGQGSSYNEQFF
DNA: TGCGCCAGCAGCCAAGGTCAGGGGAGCTCCTACAATGAGCAGTTCTTC
D: -
J: TRBJ2-1
size: once
V: TRBV4-1

CDR3: CASSKTGVADQPQHF
DNA: TGTGCCAGCAGTAAGACAGGTGTTGCAGATCAGCCCCAGCATTTT
D: -
J: TRBJ1-5
size: -
V: TRBV6-5

CDR3: CASTAGQGAGEQYF
DNA: TGTGCCAGCACCGCCGGACAGGGGGCGGGCGAGCAGTACTTC
D: TRBD1
J: TRBJ2-7
size: -
V: TRBV6-5

CDR3: CASSQDTGASEQFF
DNA: TGCGCCAGCAGCCAAGATACTGGGGCGAGTGAGCAGTTCTTC
D: -
J: TRBJ2-1
size: -
V: TRBV4-3

CDR3: CASSLSGANVLTF
DNA: TGTGCCAGCAGCTTGTCGGGGGCCAACGTCCTGACTTTC
D: -
J: TRBJ2-6
size: -
V: TRBV5-4

CDR3: CASIPSGTDYGYTF
DNA: TGTGCCAGTATCCCCTCCGGGACAGACTATGGCTACACCTTC
D: TRBD1
J: TRBJ1-2
size: -
V: TRBV19

CDR3: CASSRGQGGETQYF
DNA: TGCGCCAGCAGCCGCGGACAGGGCGGAGAGACCCAGTACTTC
D: TRBD1
J: TRBJ2-5
size: -
V: TRBV10-1

CDR3: CASRTSSNTGELFF
DNA: TGTGCCAGCCGAACTAGCTCTAACACCGGGGAGCTGTTTTTT
D: -
J: TRBJ2-2
size: -
V: TRBV7-7

CDR3: CASSTPQGAGYGYTF
DNA: TGCGCCAGCAGCACTCCACAGGGGGCGGGGTATGGCTACACCTTC
D: TRBD1
J: TRBJ1-2
size: -
V: TRBV4-1

CDR3: CASSLNNSPLHF
DNA: TGTGCCAGCAGCCTCAATAATTCACCCCTCCACTTT
D: -
J: TRBJ1-6
size: -
V: TRBV7-8

CDR3: CASVPGKADTQYF
DNA: TGTGCCAGCGTTCCAGGGAAGGCAGATACGCAGTATTTT
D: -
J: TRBJ2-3
size: -
V: TRBV7-9

CDR3: CATTGGREGFNEQFF
DNA: TGCGCCACCACTGGGGGGCGGGAGGGTTTTAATGAGCAGTTCTTC
D: TRBD2
J: TRBJ2-1
size: -
V: TRBV4-1

CDR3: CSASLAGVTDTQYF
DNA: TGCAGTGCTAGTCTAGCGGGGGTAACAGATACGCAGTATTTT
D: TRBD2
J: TRBJ2-3
size: -
V: TRBV20-1

CDR3: CASNRAGRTGEEETQYF
DNA: TGTGCCAGCAATCGAGCGGGCCGGACAGGGGAGGAGGAGACCCAGTACTTC
D: TRBD1
J: TRBJ2-5
size: -
V: TRBV28

CDR3: CASSRAYNEQFF
DNA: TGTGCCAGCAGCCGAGCCTACAATGAGCAGTTCTTC
D: -
J: TRBJ2-1
size: -
V: TRBV11-2

CDR3: CASSLHRDRDYEQYF
DNA: TGTGCCAGCAGCTTACACCGGGACAGGGACTACGAGCAGTACTTC
D: TRBD1
J: TRBJ2-7
size: -
V: TRBV7-9

CDR3: CASSQDRGTDTQYF
DNA: TGTGCCAGCAGCCAAGACAGGGGGACAGATACGCAGTATTTT
D: TRBD1
J: TRBJ2-3
size: -
V: TRBV11-2

CDR3: CASSSDRSNQPQHF
DNA: TGTGCCAGCTCCTCAGACAGGAGCAATCAGCCCCAGCATTTT
D: -
J: TRBJ1-5
size: -
V: TRBV18

CDR3: CASSYGIQGYEQYF
DNA: TGTGCCAGCAGTTACGGTATACAGGGCTACGAGCAGTACTTC
D: -
J: TRBJ2-7
size: once
V: TRBV6-2/TRBV6-3

CDR3: CASSSQGAGNTIYF
DNA: TGTGCCAGCAGCTCCCAGGGGGCTGGAAACACCATATATTTT
D: TRBD1
J: TRBJ1-3
size: -
V: TRBV7-9

CDR3: CASSPPIPTGISGNTIYF
DNA: TGTGCCAGCTCACCACCCATTCCGACAGGTATCTCTGGAAACACCATATATTTT
D: -
J: TRBJ1-3
size: -
V: TRBV18

CDR3: CASYPGLAGVVGGDTQYF
DNA: TGTGCCAGCTACCCGGGACTAGCGGGAGTAGTTGGTGGAGATACGCAGTATTTT
D: TRBD2
J: TRBJ2-3
size: -
V: TRBV5-5